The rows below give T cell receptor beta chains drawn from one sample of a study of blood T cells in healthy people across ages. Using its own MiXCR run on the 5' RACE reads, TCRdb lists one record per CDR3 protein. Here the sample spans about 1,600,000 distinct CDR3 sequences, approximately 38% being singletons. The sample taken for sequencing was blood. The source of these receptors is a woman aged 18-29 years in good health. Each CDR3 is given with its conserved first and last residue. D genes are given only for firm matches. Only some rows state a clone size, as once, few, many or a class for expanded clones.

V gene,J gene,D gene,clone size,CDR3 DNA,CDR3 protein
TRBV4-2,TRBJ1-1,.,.,TGTGCCAGCAGCGTCCTGGACAGACCCACTGAAGCTTTCTTT,CASSVLDRPTEAFF
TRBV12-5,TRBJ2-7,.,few,TGTGCTAGTGGTTTGGTATACCCAGGGGAGGGCGAGCAGTACTTC,CASGLVYPGEGEQYF
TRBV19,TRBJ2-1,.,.,TGTGCCAGTAGAAGGCAGGGATTCTACAATGAGCAGTTCTTC,CASRRQGFYNEQFF
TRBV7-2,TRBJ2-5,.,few,TGTGCCTCGGGTTGGGGGAGGGGGGTAGAGACCCAGTACTTC,CASGWGRGVETQYF
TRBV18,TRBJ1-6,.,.,TGTGCCAGCTCACCGTACAGGGATCCGAATTCACCCCTCCACTTT,CASSPYRDPNSPLHF
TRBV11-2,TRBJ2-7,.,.,TGTGCCAGCAGCCCAGGACACACCTACGAGCAGTACTTC,CASSPGHTYEQYF
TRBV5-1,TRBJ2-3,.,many,TGCGCCAGCAGCTTGGCCGGGAGATCTAGCACAGATACGCAGTATTTT,CASSLAGRSSTDTQYF
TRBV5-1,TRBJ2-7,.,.,TGCGCCAGCAGCCCGGGGGTAGGGGGCATGTCGTACGAGCAGTACTTC,CASSPGVGGMSYEQYF
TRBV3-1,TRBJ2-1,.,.,TGTGCCAGCAGCCAAGTTGAGGTCAGGGGGGGACACAATGAGCAGTTCTTC,CASSQVEVRGGHNEQFF
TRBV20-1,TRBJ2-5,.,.,TGCAGTGCTAGGGGCTCCCGAGAGACCCAGTACTTC,CSARGSRETQYF
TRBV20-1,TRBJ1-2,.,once,TGCAGTGCCAATGTACAGCTTCTCTATGGCTACACCTTC,CSANVQLLYGYTF
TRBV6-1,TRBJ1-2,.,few,TGTGCCAGCAGTGAATCCGGGGCCTCTGGCTACACCTTC,CASSESGASGYTF
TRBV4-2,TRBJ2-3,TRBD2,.,TGTGCCAGCAGCCAGGGACTAGCGGGAAACACAAATACGCAGTATTTT,CASSQGLAGNTNTQYF
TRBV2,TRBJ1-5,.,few,TGTGCCAGCAGTGAAGCGTGGGAGCTGAGCAATCAGCCCCAGCATTTT,CASSEAWELSNQPQHF
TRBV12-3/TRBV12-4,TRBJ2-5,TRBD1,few,TGTGCCAGCAGTCACGGACAGGCCCAAGAGACCCAGTACTTC,CASSHGQAQETQYF
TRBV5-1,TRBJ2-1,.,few,TGCGCCAGCAGTCTGGCTAGCAATTACAATGAGCAGTTCTTC,CASSLASNYNEQFF
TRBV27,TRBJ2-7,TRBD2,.,TGTGCCAGCAATTTAAATAGCGGGGCCACCTACGAGCAGTACTTC,CASNLNSGATYEQYF
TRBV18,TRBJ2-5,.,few,TGTGCCAGCTCCCAACAGGGTGAAGAGACCCAGTACTTC,CASSQQGEETQYF
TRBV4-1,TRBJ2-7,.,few,TGCGCCAGCAGCCAAGGGAGTAGGACGGAGGCCTACGAGCAGTACTTC,CASSQGSRTEAYEQYF
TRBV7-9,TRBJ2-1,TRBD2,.,TGTGCCAGCAGTTTAGATCTAGCGGGAGGATCTGAGCAGTTCTTC,CASSLDLAGGSEQFF
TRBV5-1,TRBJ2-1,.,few,TGCGCCAGCAGCCGACGGGACCCACAAGCGGCCTTCTACAATGAGCAGTTCTTC,CASSRRDPQAAFYNEQFF
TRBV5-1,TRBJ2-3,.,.,TGCGCCAGCAGCTTGGAAGCGGGCTACACAGATACGCAGTATTTT,CASSLEAGYTDTQYF
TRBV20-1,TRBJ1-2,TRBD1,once,TGCAGTGCCGAGTATCCTCCGGGACAGTGGGGCTACACCTTC,CSAEYPPGQWGYTF
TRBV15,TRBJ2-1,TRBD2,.,TGTGCCACCAGCAGACCTTCGGATTCCGGGACTAGCGGCAATGAGCAGTTCTTC,CATSRPSDSGTSGNEQFF
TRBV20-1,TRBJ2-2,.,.,TGCAGTGCTCCCACCGGGGAGCTGTTTTTT,CSAPTGELFF